This T cell receptor (beta chain) was profiled in a study of CD8+ T cells in alopecia areata. This clone was detected a few times. CDR1 MGHRA and CDR2 YSYEKL come from the germline V gene. The J segment lost 5 bases and the V segment lost 5 bases, leaving 7 bases of the junction unmatched. This CDR3 comprises 14 residues. Extracted from the samples, RNA was reverse transcribed into cDNA to serve as the sequencing template. Data came from immunoSEQ multiplex PCR; TCRdb stores just in-frame clones and leaves some out. Altogether about 4,400 clones are present, 50% to 70% being singletons, with the ten largest covering approximately 10%. Treatment described: oral pan-JAK inhibitor, 5-10 mg twice daily. Lesional scalp punch biopsies and peripheral blood were collected from alopecia areata patients.

The TCR originated in a human donor with alopecia areata. The V gene is TRBV4-1, the J gene TRBJ2-5, with TRBD2 matching 8 bases. The sample consisted of skin, taken at week 4, from a patient treated with tofacitinib. The CDR3 loop reads CASSYRGGAETQYF. In DNA form, the CDR3 reads TGCGCCAGCAGCTACCGGGGGGGGGCCGAGACCCAGTACTTC.